This TCR beta chain was recovered during a study of cytomegalovirus exposure and HLA in healthy donors. CDR1 is SNHLY and CDR2 is FYNNEI in the germline V gene. CDR3 length: 12 residues. V was clipped by 6 bases and J by 8 bases, with 13 bases between them. The PCR was carried out with 60 Vbeta primers and 13 Jbeta primers. In the source study's methods: Later, some 75 million unique TCR beta chains were counted in an analysis, and 8.5 million to 13 million of them were shared. Clones were sequenced by immunoSEQ multiplex PCR, and TCRdb holds only the in-frame ones, with some missing. V and J calls and clone size follow that table, whereas D and trimming were derived from the DNA. The data contain around 150,000 clones, roughly 85% of them singletons. Regarding this clone: Its antigen is currently unknown.

As for the donors, each was a healthy bone marrow donor. Broader study findings: As a later analysis showed, several of the most significant clusters appeared to be linked to common viral pathogens.

The receptor was derived from a woman in her fifties or sixties in good health and CMV-seropositive. The V call is TRBV2, the J call TRBJ1-2; D might be TRBD1 (6 bases). Sequencing was carried out using PBMCs. CDR3 sequence (DNA): TGTGCCAGCAGAAACAGGGCCCGAGGCTACACCTTC. This codes for CASRNRARGYTF.